One and the same sample provided the 28 T cell receptor beta chains below, sequenced in a study of shared clonotypes between healthy human individuals (dated by TCRdb to 2018 to 2021). Receptor libraries were prepared by the immunoSEQ multiplex PCR assay. The table was pulled from immuneACCESS by TCRdb, which kept in-frame rearrangements only. Such tables lose some clones; where checked, under half of the loss comes from unresolved V genes, and the rest has no known cause. For this sample there are hundreds of thousands of clones; 70% to 80% appear just once. The biggest ten clones account for more than 10% of the sample. The sequencing sample was made of PBMCs. The receptors originated from a woman in her forties in good health. Some clones in this sample may be carry-over from other donors' samples.

The rearrangement links TRBV18 to TRBJ2-7, with a possible D match to TRBD2 (6 bases). In germline, CDR1 is KGHSH, CDR2 LQKENI. The CDR3 loop spans 14 amino acids. Trimming left V 2 bases short and J 4 bases short, with 12 bases between. For the CDR3, the DNA is TGTGCCAGCTCACCAGTACCGGGGGAATACGAGCAGTACTTC. Translated: CASSPVPGEYEQYF. Based on the CDR3 plus reference TRBV18 and TRBJ2-7, the full variable domain is NAGVMQNPRHLVRRRGQEARLRCSPMKGHSHVYWYRQLPEEGLKFMVYLQKENIIDESGMPKERFSAEFPKEGPSILRIQQVVRGDSAAYFCASSPVPGEYEQYFGPGTRLTVT.

The chain combines TRBV13 with TRBJ1-1; the D gene is possibly TRBD1 (6 bases). V lost 5 bases to trimming and J lost 11 bases, with 18 bases between them. This CDR3 comprises 13 residues. Germline-derived CDR1 and CDR2 are PRHDT and FYEKMQ (reference sequence). This CDR3 reads CASSTIGGRSAFF. DNA of the CDR3: TGTGCCAGCAGCACTATCGGGGGGCGCTCGGCTTTCTTT. Complete variable domain (other parts from reference TRBV13 and TRBJ1-1): AAGVIQSPRHLIKEKRETATLKCYPIPRHDTVYWYQQGPGQDPQFLISFYEKMQSDKGSIPDRFSAQQFSDYHSELNMSSLELGDSALYFCASSTIGGRSAFFGQGTRLTVV.

This chain uses TRBV30 with TRBJ2-6; 8 bases are shared with TRBD1. Germline lookup yields CDR1 GTSNPN and CDR2 SVGIG (reference sequence). There are 17 residues in the CDR3. The trim removed 5 bases at V and 1 base at J, leaving 10 bases unmatched. Here the CDR3 DNA reads TGTGCCTGGGGCAGGGGGCGCATTAAATCTGGGGCCAACGTCCTGACTTTC. Translating it yields CAWGRGRIKSGANVLTF.

V and J are TRBV4-3 and TRBJ2-5, with D perhaps given as TRBD1 or TRBD2 (5 bases each). Germline assignment: CDR1 LGHNA and CDR2 YSLEER. Trimming took off 1 base at V and 4 bases at J, with 7 bases between the two ends. The CDR3 contains 13 residues. CDR3 coding DNA: TGCGCCAGCAGCCAAGTTGGGGGAGAGACCCAGTACTTC. This sequence encodes CASSQVGGETQYF.

V is TRBV27 and J is TRBJ2-2, with 11 nucleotides matching TRBD1. CDR1 MNHEY and CDR2 SMNVEV come from the germline V gene (reference sequence). This CDR3 is 15 amino acids long. V trimming: 5 bases; J trimming: 8 bases; junction bases outside the gene matches: 7. CDR3 region: CASSGGQGVWGELFF. In DNA form, the CDR3 reads TGTGCCAGCAGTGGGGGACAGGGGGTTTGGGGGGAGCTGTTTTTT.

The V call is TRBV27, the J call TRBJ1-2, with 7 bases aligning to TRBD1. Germline V lookup: CDR1 MNHEY, CDR2 SMNVEV (reference sequence). V lost 1 base to trimming and J lost 4 bases; unmatched junction nucleotides: 6. The CDR3 covers 15 residues. The CDR3 region is CASSLLGGGSYGYTF. CDR3 DNA sequence: TGTGCCAGCAGTTTATTAGGGGGCGGGAGCTATGGCTACACCTTC.

There are a few counts of this clone. The gene calls are TRBV21-1 and TRBJ2-2; the D call in the table, TRBD2, was not verified against the DNA. TRBV21-1 is noted as a pseudogene. This CDR3 is 18 amino acids long. The CDR3 bases are TGTGCCAGCAGCAAGAAGAAACTAGCGGGGTTCATCACCGGGGAGCTGTTTTTT. Translating it yields CASSKKKLAGFITGELFF.

On this clone itself: The germline gene is not matched at one end of the junction; a read error may be the cause. The J gene is TRBJ2-5, the V gene TRBV7-7; TRBD1 aligns across 11 bases. The V gene's germline CDR1 is SSHAT and CDR2 FNYEAQ (reference sequence). This CDR3 has 15 residues. DNA for the CDR3: TGTGCTAGCAGCTTAGGGGGACAGGGGGGAGAGACCCAGTACTTC. It encodes CASSLGGQGGETQYF.

There are a few counts of this clone. A read error is possible here, since a much larger clone lies one base away. This CDR3 fails to terminate in the conserved phenylalanine or tryptophan, so it likely reflects a read error. The chain recombines TRBV11-2 with TRBJ1-2; 7 positions agree with TRBD1. CDR1 and CDR2 (germline): SGHAT, FQNNGV. V dropped 5 bases and J dropped 2; count of bases not matched to a gene: 2. This CDR3 has 13 amino acids. The CDR3 region is CASSPTGNYGYTL. CDR3 bases: TGTGCCAGCAGCCCGACAGGGAACTATGGCTACACCCTC.

This clone was seen a handful of times. The chain couples TRBV4-1 to TRBJ1-3; 7 bases fit TRBD1. Per the germline V gene, CDR1 is MGHRA and CDR2 is YSYEKL. Trimming removed 5 bases from V and 4 bases from J; junction bases left unmatched: 11. This CDR3 has 16 residues. CDR3 bases: TGCGCCAGCAGCTCACCCGACAGGGCCAAAGGAAACACCATATATTTT. Its protein is CASSSPDRAKGNTIYF.

This sequence joins TRBV5-1 and TRBJ2-5; D ambiguous. Trimming pared 6 bases from V and 1 base from J, leaving 10 bases between. This CDR3 has 13 residues. From germline, CDR1 is SGHRS and CDR2 YFSETQ. The CDR3 DNA reads as TGCGCCAGCACCTACCAGCTCCAAGAGACCCAGTACTTC. Amino acid sequence: CASTYQLQETQYF. The full variable domain, rest sourced from reference TRBV5-1 and TRBJ2-5, is KAGVTQTPRYLIKTRGQQVTLSCSPISGHRSVSWYQQTPGQGLQFLFEYFSETQRNKGNFPGRFSGRQFSNSRSEMNVSTLELGDSALYLCASTYQLQETQYFGPGTRLLVL.

The CDR3 sequence is CASSVTSGRYQDTQYF. Written as DNA, the CDR3 is TGTGCCAGCAGCGTGACTAGCGGGAGGTATCAAGATACGCAGTATTTT. The rearrangement links TRBV9 to TRBJ2-3; 13 positions match TRBD2. The CDR3 runs to 16 residues. After removal of 2 bases from V and 5 bases from J, the junction contained 5 bases not matched to a gene. Germline V gene sequence: CDR1 SGDLS, CDR2 YYNGEE.

The chain is built from TRBV4-2 and TRBJ1-3; TRBD1 matches 10 bases. Germline V gives CDR1 LGHNA, CDR2 YNFKEQ. J gave up 0 bases and V 1 base, and 9 bases lay outside the gene matches. The CDR3 loop spans 19 amino acids. CDR3 protein: CASSQVGTGDLLSGNTIYF. The DNA of the CDR3 is TGTGCCAGCAGCCAAGTGGGGACAGGGGATCTCCTCTCTGGAAACACCATATATTTT.

This clone was observed a few times. In the same sample, other DNA sequences code for this CDR3. The chain is built from TRBV27 and TRBJ1-3; D is unclear. With 8 bases removed from V and 2 bases from J, the gap between germline ends came to 13 bases. The germline V gene has CDR1 MNHEY and CDR2 SMNVEV (reference sequence). The CDR3 loop spans 14 amino acids. Here the CDR3 DNA reads TGTGCCAGCGGACCTGGAGTGGCTGGAAACACCATATATTTT. Encoded protein: CASGPGVAGNTIYF.

This sequence joins TRBV6-6 and TRBJ2-7, with a weak D call TRBD1 (6 bases). Looked up from germline, CDR1 is MNHNY and CDR2 is SVGAGI (reference sequence). Trimming cost V 11 bases and J 3 bases, with 20 bases left between them. This CDR3 region has 14 residues. The CDR3 coding sequence is TGTGCCTCCCGGGACACATACAGCCACTACGAGCAGTACTTC. It is translated as CASRDTYSHYEQYF.

Comment on this clone: A read error may explain this, as a much larger clone is one base away. V is TRBV30 and J is TRBJ1-1; D remains ambiguous. CDR1 and CDR2 from the germline V gene are GTSNPN and SVGIG (reference sequence). Trimming removed 0 bases at V and 1 base at J, with 12 bases between. The CDR3 contains 15 residues. Here the CDR3 DNA reads TGTGCCTGGAGTGTACTGAGGGCCGGGAACACTGAAGCTTTCTTT. Its translation: CAWSVLRAGNTEAFF.

The chain couples TRBV5-5 to TRBJ2-4; no definite D call. The CDR3 length is 15 residues. V dropped 0 bases and J dropped 6 bases, with 13 bases sitting between them. Germline V lookup: CDR1 SGHKS, CDR2 YYEKEE (reference sequence). CDR3 residues: CASSLESGGLNIQYF. CDR3 bases: TGTGCCAGCAGCTTGGAGTCAGGCGGATTAAACATTCAGTACTTC.

In its sample, this clone ranks as medium-sized. The rearrangement links TRBV4-1 to TRBJ2-4; D gene ambiguous. CDR1 and CDR2 (germline): MGHRA, YSYEKL. The germline V and J ends were trimmed by 1 base and 1 base, with 8 bases remaining between them. The CDR3 totals 15 residues. DNA for the CDR3: TGCGCCAGCAGCCAAGGCCTCGTGGCCAAAAACATTCAGTACTTC. It translates to CASSQGLVAKNIQYF.

V and J are TRBV7-3 and TRBJ2-3; D not resolved. CDR3 size: 13 residues. The V gene's germline CDR1 is SGHTA and CDR2 FQGTGA. V lost 2 bases and J lost 4, with 7 bases in between. CDR3 sequence (DNA): TGTGCCAGCAGCTTATCGGCCGCAGATACGCAGTATTTT. Its protein product is CASSLSAADTQYF.

The genes are TRBV6-1 and TRBJ1-1; 11 bases map to TRBD1. Germline CDR1 and CDR2: MNHNS and SASEGT. Unmatched junction bases numbered 7, after V lost 6 bases and J lost 4 bases. This CDR3 is built from 15 residues. CDR3 region: CASSRTGGSGTEAFF. In DNA, the CDR3 is TGTGCCAGCAGCAGGACAGGGGGCTCCGGCACTGAAGCTTTCTTT.

This clone was picked up many times. The chain is built from TRBV28 and TRBJ2-7, with D perhaps TRBD1 or TRBD2 (5 bases each). This CDR3 is built from 13 residues. Germline V CDR1 and CDR2: MDHEN, SYDVKM. Deletions cut 5 bases from V and 11 bases from J, with 19 bases between. The DNA for the CDR3 is TGTGCCAGCAGTCTCTCCCTGGGACCGGAGGAGTACTTC. Translation gives CASSLSLGPEEYF.

This clone was observed once. This chain connects TRBV4-2 to TRBJ2-7; tentative D call: TRBD2 (6 bases). CDR1 and CDR2 (germline): LGHNA, YNFKEQ. Deletions cut 1 base from V and 6 bases from J, with 13 bases between. The CDR3 contains 14 residues. The DNA of the CDR3 is TGTGCCAGCAGCCAAGTTCGAGAAGCGGGCGAGCAGTACTTC. Residues: CASSQVREAGEQYF.

This clone was counted at least ten times. The chain couples TRBV7-9 to TRBJ1-1, with TRBD1 matching 10 bases. V lost 4 bases and J lost 4; bases outside the gene matches: 3. Germline V gene lookup returns CDR1 SEHNR and CDR2 FQNEAQ (reference sequence). The CDR3 loop spans 14 amino acids. The CDR3 sequence is CASSSGQGVTEAFF. Here the CDR3 DNA reads TGTGCCAGCAGCTCAGGACAGGGGGTCACTGAAGCTTTCTTT.

The chain employs TRBV27 and TRBJ1-1; D is unresolved. This CDR3 comprises 15 residues. CDR1 and CDR2 from the germline V gene are MNHEY and SMNVEV (reference sequence). V was shortened by 4 bases and J by 0 bases, with 12 bases between the two germline ends. Here the CDR3 reads CASSSGREMNTEAFF. In DNA form, the CDR3 reads TGTGCCAGCAGTTCAGGACGGGAAATGAACACTGAAGCTTTCTTT.

DNA for the CDR3: TGTGCCAGCAGTTACTCGCAGGGTAGCTATGGCTACACCTTC. Amino acids: CASSYSQGSYGYTF. The chain employs TRBV6-5 and TRBJ1-2, with a tentative D call TRBD1 (5 bases). Germline lookup yields CDR1 MNHEY and CDR2 SVGAGI. The CDR3 extends over 14 amino acids. V was cut by 0 bases and J by 4 bases, with 9 bases left in between.

This clone came up a few times. The rearrangement links TRBV2 to TRBJ1-1, with 9 nucleotides matching TRBD1. The V gene's germline CDR1 is SNHLY and CDR2 FYNNEI. The ends lost 6 bases at V and 4 bases at J; junction bases unmatched: 9. CDR3 length: 15 amino acids. CDR3 in amino acids: CASRKMGQGTTEAFF. Here the CDR3 DNA reads TGTGCCAGCAGGAAGATGGGACAGGGAACCACTGAAGCTTTCTTT.

The chain carries TRBV1 and TRBJ2-7; TRBD1, the D gene given by the table, was not confirmed from the DNA. TRBV1 is a pseudogene segment. This CDR3 contains 15 residues. CDR3 sequence: CTSSQSRTGPYEQYF. Written as DNA, the CDR3 is TGCACCAGCAGCCAGAGTCGGACAGGTCCCTACGAGCAGTACTTC.

The gene calls are TRBV19 and TRBJ2-2; 10 bases are a match to TRBD2. Germline CDR1 and CDR2: LNHDA and SQIVND (reference sequence). Trimming cost V 5 bases and J 1 base; bases outside gene matches: 10. The CDR3 spans 18 residues. CDR3 DNA sequence: TGTGCCAGTAGTGCCCAACCCTCTAGCGGGAGGAACACCGGGGAGCTGTTTTTT. Translating it yields CASSAQPSSGRNTGELFF.